The clone carrying this T cell receptor (beta chain) was observed a handful of times. The data were taken from a study of blood T cell repertoires in COVID-19. Recovered participants had two consecutive negative NP/OP PCR tests, healthcare professional clearance, or symptom resolution. Clones were read by immunoSEQ multiplex PCR, and TCRdb kept only the in-frame ones, dropping some. The table lists about 310,000 clones, approximately 85% of them singletons. The ends were cut back, 6 bases at V and 11 bases at J, with 13 bases in the middle. This CDR3 spans 11 amino acids. The germline V gene has CDR1 ENHRY and CDR2 SYGVKD.

The sample taken for sequencing was PBMCs or T cells enriched from blood (not recorded which). This clonotype was obtained from a man aged 30-40 years who had recovered from COVID-19. V gene TRBV10-3 combines with J gene TRBJ1-2, with D possibly TRBD1 on 5 matching bases. Written as DNA, the CDR3 is TGTGCCATCAGGGGAGGGGAAGTGTACACCTTC. Translated: CAIRGGEVYTF.